This TCR beta chain is from a study of cytomegalovirus exposure and HLA in healthy donors. This clone has a handful of counts. Antigen unknown. Trimming cost V 6 bases and J 4 bases; bases outside gene matches: 19. Germline lookup yields CDR1 SGHTA and CDR2 FQGNSA. The CDR3 runs 18 residues. It was with 60 Vbeta and 13 Jbeta primers that the PCR ran. Method: immunoSEQ multiplex PCR; TCRdb's copy keeps in-frame clones and lacks some. This sample yields some 85,000 clones, of which about 80% are seen a single time; roughly 1.3% belongs to the top ten. Findings and limits, study-wide: Follow-up analysis found HLA locus-dependent TCR association rates, highest for DRB1 and lowest for HLA-C.

The sequenced sample consisted of PBMCs. The chain uses TRBV7-2 and TRBJ1-1; 8 bases agree with TRBD1. The sequence derives from a male donor in good health and CMV-seronegative. The CDR3 DNA reads TGTGCCAGCAGTTTCCGTCCGGGGACAGGCTGGGGTGGCACTGAAGCTTTCTTT. Its translation: CASSFRPGTGWGGTEAFF.